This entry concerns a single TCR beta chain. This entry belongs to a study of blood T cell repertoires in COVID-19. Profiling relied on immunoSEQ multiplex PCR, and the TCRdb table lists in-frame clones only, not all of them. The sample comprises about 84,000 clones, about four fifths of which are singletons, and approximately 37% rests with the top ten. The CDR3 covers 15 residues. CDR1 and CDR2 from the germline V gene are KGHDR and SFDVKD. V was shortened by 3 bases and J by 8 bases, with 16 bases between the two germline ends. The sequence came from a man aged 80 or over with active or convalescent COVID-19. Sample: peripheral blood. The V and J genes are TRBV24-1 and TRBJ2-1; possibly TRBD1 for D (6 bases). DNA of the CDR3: TGTGCCACCAGTGATGCACAGGGAATTAGCGATGAGCAGTTCTTC. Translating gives CATSDAQGISDEQFF.